This T cell receptor (beta chain) is drawn from a study of CD8 T cells in Susac syndrome. A quantity of roughly 0.5 to 1 ug RNA underwent reverse transcription using random hexamers. TCRdb reprocessed the immunoSEQ multiplex PCR reads with MiXCR, giving one entry per CDR3 protein. The table records roughly 80,000 distinct CDR3 sequences, over 90% of them present only once. Age- and sex-matched healthy donors served as the control group. V lost 5 bases and J lost 5; bases outside the gene matches: 7. CDR3 length: 15 amino acids. CDR1 SGHTA and CDR2 FQGNSA come from the germline V gene. This sequence joins TRBV7-2 and TRBJ2-2, with 8 bases that match TRBD2. This sequence originates from a human donor in good health. The material sequenced was CD8+ T cells from PBMCs. The DNA of the CDR3 is TGTGCCAGCAGCCCCCCCGGCGGGGGGACCGGGGAGCTGTTTTTT. Translated, it gives CASSPPGGGTGELFF.